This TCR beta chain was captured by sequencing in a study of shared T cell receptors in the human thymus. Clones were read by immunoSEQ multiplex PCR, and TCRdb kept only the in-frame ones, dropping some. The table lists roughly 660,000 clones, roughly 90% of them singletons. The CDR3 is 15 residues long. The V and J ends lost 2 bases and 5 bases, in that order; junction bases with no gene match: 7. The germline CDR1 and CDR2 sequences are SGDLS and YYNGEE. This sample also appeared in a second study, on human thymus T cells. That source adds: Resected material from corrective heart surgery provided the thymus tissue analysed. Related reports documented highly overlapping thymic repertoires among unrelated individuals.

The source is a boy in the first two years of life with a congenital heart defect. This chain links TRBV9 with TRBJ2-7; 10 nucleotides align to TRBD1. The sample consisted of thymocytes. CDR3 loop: CASSVVGTGVHEQYF. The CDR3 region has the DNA TGTGCCAGCAGCGTGGTCGGGACAGGGGTCCACGAGCAGTACTTC.